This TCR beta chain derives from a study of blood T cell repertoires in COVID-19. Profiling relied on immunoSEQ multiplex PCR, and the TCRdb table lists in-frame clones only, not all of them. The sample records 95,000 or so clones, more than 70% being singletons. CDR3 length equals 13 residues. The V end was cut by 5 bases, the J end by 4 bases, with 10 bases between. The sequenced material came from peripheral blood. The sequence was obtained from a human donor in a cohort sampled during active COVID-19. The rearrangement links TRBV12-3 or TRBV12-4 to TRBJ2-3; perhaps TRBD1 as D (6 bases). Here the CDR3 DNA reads TGTGCCAGCAGTCCGCGGACAGCAGATACGCAGTATTTT. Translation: CASSPRTADTQYF.